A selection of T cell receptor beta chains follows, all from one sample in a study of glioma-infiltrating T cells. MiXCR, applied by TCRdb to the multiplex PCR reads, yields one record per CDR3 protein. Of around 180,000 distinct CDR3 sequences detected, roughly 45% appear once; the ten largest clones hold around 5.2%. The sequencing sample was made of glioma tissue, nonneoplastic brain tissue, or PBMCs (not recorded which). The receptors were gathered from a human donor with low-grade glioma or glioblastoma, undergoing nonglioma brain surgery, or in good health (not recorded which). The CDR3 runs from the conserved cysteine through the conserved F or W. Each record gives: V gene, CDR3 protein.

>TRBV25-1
CASSLTGASSGNTIYF
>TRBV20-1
CSALGRPEAFF
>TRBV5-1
CASSLALFYNEQFF
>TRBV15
CATSRPGTGANEKLFF
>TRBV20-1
CSARWANTEAFF
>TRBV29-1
CSVRLPNQPQHF
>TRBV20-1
CSSEGDRYEQYF
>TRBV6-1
CASSRDPGNTIYF
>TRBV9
CASSAPWGEQLNEQFF
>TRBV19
CASSISQGTGELFF
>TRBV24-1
CANGGSRGETQYF
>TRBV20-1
CSARDPTGLDQPQHF
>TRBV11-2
CASSLGPGPNTEAFF
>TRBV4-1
CASSRGTGLGQPQHF